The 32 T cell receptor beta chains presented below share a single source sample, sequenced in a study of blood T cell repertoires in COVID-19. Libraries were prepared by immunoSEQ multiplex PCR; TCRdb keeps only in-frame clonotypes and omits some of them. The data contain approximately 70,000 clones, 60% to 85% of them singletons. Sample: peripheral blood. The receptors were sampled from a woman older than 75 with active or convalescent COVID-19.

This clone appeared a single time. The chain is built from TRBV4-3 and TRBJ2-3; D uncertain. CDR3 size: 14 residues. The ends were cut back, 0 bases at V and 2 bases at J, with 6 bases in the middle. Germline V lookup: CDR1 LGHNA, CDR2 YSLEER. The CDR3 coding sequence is TGCGCCAGCAGCCAAGATTCAAACACAGATACGCAGTATTTT. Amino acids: CASSQDSNTDTQYF.

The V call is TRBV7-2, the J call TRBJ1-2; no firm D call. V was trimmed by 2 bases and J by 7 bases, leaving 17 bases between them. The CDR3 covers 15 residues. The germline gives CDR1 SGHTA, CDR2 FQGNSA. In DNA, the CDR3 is TGTGCCAGCAGCTTACCCGGGAATAGGGCTACTGGCTACACCTTC. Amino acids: CASSLPGNRATGYTF.

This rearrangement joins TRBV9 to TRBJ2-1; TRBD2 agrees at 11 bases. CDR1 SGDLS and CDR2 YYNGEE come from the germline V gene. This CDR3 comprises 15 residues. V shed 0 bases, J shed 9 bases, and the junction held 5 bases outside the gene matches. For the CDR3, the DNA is TGTGCCAGCAGCGTAGTAGCGGGAGGGTTTGGTGAGCAGTTCTTC. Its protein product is CASSVVAGGFGEQFF. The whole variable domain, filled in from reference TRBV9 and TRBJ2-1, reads DSGVTQTPKHLITATGQRVTLRCSPRSGDLSVYWYQQSLDQGLQFLIQYYNGEERAKGNILERFSAQQFPDLHSELNLSSLELGDSALYFCASSVVAGGFGEQFFGPGTRLTVL.

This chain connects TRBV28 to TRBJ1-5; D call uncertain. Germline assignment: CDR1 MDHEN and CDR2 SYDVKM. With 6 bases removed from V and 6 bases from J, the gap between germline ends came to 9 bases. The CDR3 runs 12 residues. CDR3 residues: CASRRDVQPQHF. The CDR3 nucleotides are TGTGCCAGCAGGAGGGATGTTCAGCCCCAGCATTTT.

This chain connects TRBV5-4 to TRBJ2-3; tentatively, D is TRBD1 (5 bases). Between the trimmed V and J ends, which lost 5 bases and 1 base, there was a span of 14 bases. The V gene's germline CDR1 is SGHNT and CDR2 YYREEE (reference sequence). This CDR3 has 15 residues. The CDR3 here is CASSSRVFGTDTQYF. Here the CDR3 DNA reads TGTGCCAGCAGTTCCAGGGTCTTTGGCACAGATACGCAGTATTTT.

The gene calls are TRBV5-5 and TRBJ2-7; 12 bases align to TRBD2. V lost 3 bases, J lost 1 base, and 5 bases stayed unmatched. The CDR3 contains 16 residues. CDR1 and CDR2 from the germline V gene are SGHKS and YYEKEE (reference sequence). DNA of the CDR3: TGTGCCAGCAGCTACCCCGGGACTAGCGGGTCCTACGAGCAGTACTTC. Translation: CASSYPGTSGSYEQYF.

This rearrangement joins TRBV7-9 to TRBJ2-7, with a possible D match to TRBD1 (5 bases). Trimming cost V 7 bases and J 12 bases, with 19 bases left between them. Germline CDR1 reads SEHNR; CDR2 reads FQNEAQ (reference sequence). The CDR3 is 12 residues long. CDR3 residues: CASTRLPQDRYF. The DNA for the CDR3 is TGTGCCAGCACCCGACTCCCACAGGACCGGTACTTC. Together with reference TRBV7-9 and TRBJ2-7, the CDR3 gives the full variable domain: DTGVSQNPRHKITKRGQNVTFRCDPISEHNRLYWYRQTLGQGPEFLTYFQNEAQLEKSRLLSDRFSAERPKGSFSTLEIQRTEQGDSAMYLCASTRLPQDRYFGPGTRLTVT.

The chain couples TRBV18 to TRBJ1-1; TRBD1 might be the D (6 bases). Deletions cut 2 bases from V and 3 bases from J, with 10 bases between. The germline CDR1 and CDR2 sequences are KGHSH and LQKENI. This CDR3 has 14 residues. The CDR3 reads CASSPYHRDTEAFF. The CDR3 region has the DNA TGTGCCAGCTCACCATATCACAGGGACACTGAAGCTTTCTTT.

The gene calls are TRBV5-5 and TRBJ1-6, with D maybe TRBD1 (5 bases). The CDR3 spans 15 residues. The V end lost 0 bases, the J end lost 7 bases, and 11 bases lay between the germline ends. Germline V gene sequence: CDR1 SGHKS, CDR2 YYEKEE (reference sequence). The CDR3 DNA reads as TGTGCCAGCAGCTTGGGGGGGGTTGGAAATTCACCCCTCCACTTT. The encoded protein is CASSLGGVGNSPLHF.

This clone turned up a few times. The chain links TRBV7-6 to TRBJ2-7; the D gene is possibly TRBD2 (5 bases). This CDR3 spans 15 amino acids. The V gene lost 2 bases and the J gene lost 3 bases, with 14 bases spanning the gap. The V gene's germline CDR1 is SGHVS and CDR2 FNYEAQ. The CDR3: CASSLPAQGLYEQYF. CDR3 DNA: TGTGCCAGCAGCTTACCAGCCCAAGGACTCTACGAGCAGTACTTC.

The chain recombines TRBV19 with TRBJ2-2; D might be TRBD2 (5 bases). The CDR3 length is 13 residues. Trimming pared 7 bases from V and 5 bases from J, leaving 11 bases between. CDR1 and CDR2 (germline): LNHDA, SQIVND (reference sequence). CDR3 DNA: TGTGCCAGTATGTACGGGATTACCGGGGAGCTGTTTTTT. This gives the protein CASMYGITGELFF.

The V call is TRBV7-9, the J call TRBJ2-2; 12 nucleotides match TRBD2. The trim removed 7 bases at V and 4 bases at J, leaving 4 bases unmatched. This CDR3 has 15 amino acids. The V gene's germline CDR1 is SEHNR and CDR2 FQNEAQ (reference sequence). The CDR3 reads CASNGLAGFTGELFF. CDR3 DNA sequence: TGTGCCAGCAACGGACTAGCGGGATTCACCGGGGAGCTGTTTTTT.

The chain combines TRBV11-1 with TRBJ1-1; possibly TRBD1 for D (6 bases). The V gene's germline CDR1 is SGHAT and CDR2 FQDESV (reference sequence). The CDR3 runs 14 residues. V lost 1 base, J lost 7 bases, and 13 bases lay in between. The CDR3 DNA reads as TGTGCCAGCAGCTTAGACAGGGCGAGGTATGAAGCTTTCTTT. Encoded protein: CASSLDRARYEAFF.

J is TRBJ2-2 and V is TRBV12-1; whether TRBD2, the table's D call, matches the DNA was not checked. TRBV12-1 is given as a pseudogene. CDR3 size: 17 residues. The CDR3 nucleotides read TGTGCCAGCAGCTTGCTAGCGGGGGGGCGGAATCCCGGGGAGCTGTTTTTT. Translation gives CASSLLAGGRNPGELFF.

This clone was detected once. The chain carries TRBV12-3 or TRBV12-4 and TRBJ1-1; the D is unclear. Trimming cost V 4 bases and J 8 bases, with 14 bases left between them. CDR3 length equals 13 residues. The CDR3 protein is CASSSRSGIEAFF. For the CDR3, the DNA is TGTGCCAGCAGTTCCCGTTCGGGTATAGAAGCTTTCTTT.

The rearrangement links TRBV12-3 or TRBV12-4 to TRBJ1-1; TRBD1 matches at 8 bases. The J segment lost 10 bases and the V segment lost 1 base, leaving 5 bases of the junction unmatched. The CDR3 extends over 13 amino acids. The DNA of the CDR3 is TGTGCCAGCAGTTTAGGCCAGGGGGCGCGAGCTTTCTTT. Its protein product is CASSLGQGARAFF.

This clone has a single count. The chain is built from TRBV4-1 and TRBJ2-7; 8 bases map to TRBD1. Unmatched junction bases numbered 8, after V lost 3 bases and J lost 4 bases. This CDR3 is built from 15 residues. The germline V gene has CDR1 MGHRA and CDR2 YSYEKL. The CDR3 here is CASSHWAGGGYEQYF. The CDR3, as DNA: TGCGCCAGCAGCCATTGGGCAGGGGGCGGATACGAGCAGTACTTC.

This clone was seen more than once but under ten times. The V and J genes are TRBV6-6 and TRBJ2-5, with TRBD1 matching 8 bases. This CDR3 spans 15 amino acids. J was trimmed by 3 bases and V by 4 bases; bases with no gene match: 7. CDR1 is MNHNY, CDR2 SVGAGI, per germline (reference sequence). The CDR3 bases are TGTGCCAGCAGTTTCCCGGGACAGGCGAAAGAGACCCAGTACTTC. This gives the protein CASSFPGQAKETQYF.

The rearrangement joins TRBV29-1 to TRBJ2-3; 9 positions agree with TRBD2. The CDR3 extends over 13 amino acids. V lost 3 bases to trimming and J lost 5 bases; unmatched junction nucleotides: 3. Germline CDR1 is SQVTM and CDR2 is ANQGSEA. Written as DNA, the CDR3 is TGCAGCGTTGAGGGCGGGGGGGGAGATACGCAGTATTTT. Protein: CSVEGGGGDTQYF.

The DNA of the CDR3 is TGTGCCAGCAGTTTCCTCGACAGGGCCGGGGGCGAGCAGTACTTC. Translated: CASSFLDRAGGEQYF. The chain has TRBV28 and TRBJ2-7; the D gene is possibly TRBD1 (7 bases). V lost 3 bases and J 6 bases, leaving 18 bases between the germline ends. Germline V gives CDR1 MDHEN, CDR2 SYDVKM. The CDR3 covers 15 residues.

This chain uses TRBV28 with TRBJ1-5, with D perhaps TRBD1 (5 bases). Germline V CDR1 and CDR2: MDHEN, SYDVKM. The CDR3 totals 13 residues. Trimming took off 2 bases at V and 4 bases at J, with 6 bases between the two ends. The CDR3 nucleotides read TGTGCCAGCAGTTTACCAGGGAATCAGCCCCAGCATTTT. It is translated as CASSLPGNQPQHF.

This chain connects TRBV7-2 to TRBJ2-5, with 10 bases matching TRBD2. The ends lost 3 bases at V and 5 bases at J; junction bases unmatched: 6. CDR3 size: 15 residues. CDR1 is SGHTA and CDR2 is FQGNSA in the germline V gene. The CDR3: CASSLASGGGETQYF. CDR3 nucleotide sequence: TGTGCCAGCAGCTTGGCTAGCGGGGGCGGGGAGACCCAGTACTTC.

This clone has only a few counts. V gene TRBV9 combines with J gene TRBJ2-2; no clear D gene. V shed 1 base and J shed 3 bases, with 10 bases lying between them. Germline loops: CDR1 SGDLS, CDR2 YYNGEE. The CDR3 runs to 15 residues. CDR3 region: CASSVIPTDTGELFF. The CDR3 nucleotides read TGTGCCAGCAGCGTAATCCCAACGGACACCGGGGAGCTGTTTTTT.

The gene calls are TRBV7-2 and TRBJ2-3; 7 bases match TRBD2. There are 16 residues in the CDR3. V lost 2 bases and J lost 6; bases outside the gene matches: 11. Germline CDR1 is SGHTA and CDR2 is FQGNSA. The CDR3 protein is CASSLRAGGSLDTQYF. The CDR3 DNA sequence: TGTGCCAGCAGCTTACGGGCGGGCGGGAGTTTGGATACGCAGTATTTT.

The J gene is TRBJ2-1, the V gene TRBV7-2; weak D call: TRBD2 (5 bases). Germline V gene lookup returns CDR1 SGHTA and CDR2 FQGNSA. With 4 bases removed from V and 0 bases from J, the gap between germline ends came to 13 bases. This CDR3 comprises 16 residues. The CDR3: CASSSRSGASYNEQFF. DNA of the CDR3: TGTGCCAGCAGCTCCCGGAGCGGAGCCTCCTACAATGAGCAGTTCTTC.

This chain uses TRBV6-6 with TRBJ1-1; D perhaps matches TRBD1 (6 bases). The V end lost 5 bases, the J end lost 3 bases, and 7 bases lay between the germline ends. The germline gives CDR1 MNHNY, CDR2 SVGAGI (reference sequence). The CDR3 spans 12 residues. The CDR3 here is CASSPGDTEAFF. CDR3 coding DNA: TGTGCCAGCAGTCCAGGGGACACTGAAGCTTTCTTT.

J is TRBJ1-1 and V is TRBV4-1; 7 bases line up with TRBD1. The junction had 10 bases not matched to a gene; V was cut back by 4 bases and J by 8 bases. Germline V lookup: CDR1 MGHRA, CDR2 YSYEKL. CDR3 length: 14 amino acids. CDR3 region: CASSPRQGFGEAFF. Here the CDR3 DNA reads TGCGCCAGCAGCCCAAGACAGGGATTCGGGGAAGCTTTCTTT.

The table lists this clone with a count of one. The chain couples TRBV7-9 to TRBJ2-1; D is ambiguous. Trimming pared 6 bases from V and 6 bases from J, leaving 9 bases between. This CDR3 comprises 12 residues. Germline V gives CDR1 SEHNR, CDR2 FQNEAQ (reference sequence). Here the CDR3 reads CASRIGSNEQFF. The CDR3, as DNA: TGTGCCAGCAGAATTGGCAGCAATGAGCAGTTCTTC.

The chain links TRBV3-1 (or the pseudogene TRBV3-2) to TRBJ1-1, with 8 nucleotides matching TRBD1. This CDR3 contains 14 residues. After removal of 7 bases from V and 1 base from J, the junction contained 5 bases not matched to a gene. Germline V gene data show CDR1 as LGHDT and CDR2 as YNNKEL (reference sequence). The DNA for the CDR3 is TGTGCCAGCACCCGAGGACAGGGGAACACTGAAGCTTTCTTT. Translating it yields CASTRGQGNTEAFF.

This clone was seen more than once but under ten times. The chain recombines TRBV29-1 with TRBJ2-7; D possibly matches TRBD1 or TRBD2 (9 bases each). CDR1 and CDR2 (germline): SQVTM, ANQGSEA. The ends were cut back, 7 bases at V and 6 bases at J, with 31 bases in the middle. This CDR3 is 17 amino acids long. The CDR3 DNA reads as TGCAGCGCACGTGGGACAGGGCAGCTAGCGGGGCTCGGCGAGCAGTACTTC. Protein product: CSARGTGQLAGLGEQYF.

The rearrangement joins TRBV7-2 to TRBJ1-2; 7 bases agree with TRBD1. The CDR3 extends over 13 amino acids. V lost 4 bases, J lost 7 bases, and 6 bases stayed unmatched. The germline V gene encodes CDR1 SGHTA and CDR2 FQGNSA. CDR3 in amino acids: CASSYDRVVGYTF. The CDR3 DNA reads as TGTGCCAGCAGCTACGACAGGGTAGTTGGCTACACCTTC.

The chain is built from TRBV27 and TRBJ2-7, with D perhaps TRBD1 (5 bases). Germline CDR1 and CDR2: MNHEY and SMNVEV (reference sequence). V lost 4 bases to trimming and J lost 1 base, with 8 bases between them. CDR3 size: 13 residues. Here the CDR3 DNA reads TGTGCCAGCAGTTCCAGGGCTTCCTACGAGCAGTACTTC. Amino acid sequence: CASSSRASYEQYF.